The 21 T cell receptor beta chains below were found in one sample sequenced in a study of beta chain features in type 1 diabetes. The authors reverse transcribed all of the isolated RNA, so sequencing captured expressed TCRB transcripts. Assay used: immunoSEQ multiplex PCR; TCRdb lists only in-frame clones, some missing. This table has about 360,000 clones, about 12% appearing once. The sequenced sample was naive CD4+ T cells from blood. The receptors were sampled from a young man in good health.

The chain carries TRBV5-6 and TRBJ2-3; D call uncertain. CDR1 and CDR2 (germline): SGHDT, YYEEEE. This CDR3 has 12 amino acids. V was shortened by 7 bases and J by 5 bases, with 11 bases between the two germline ends. CDR3 coding DNA: TGTGCCAGCCGCGGTACCGGAGATACGCAGTATTTT. Its protein product is CASRGTGDTQYF.

The CDR3 sequence: CASSLDGRGDQPQHF. The CDR3, as DNA: TGCGCCAGCAGCTTGGATGGCAGGGGAGACCAGCCCCAGCATTTT. The J gene is TRBJ1-5, the V gene TRBV5-1; tentative D call: TRBD1 (6 bases). CDR3 size: 15 residues. Per the germline V gene, CDR1 is SGHRS and CDR2 is YFSETQ. V was shortened by 0 bases and J by 7 bases, with 14 bases between the two germline ends.

The rearrangement uses TRBV11-3 and TRBJ2-3, with D hard to call. V was clipped by 0 bases and J by 6 bases, with 4 bases between them. CDR3 length equals 12 residues. The germline V gene encodes CDR1 SGHNT and CDR2 YENEEA. The CDR3 region is CASSLDGDTQYF. The CDR3 DNA reads as TGTGCCAGCAGCTTAGACGGGGATACGCAGTATTTT.

The J gene is TRBJ2-7, the V gene TRBV19, with TRBD1 matching over 10 bases. Per germline, CDR1 LNHDA and CDR2 SQIVND (reference sequence). This CDR3 spans 15 amino acids. J gave up 5 bases and V 5 bases, and 9 bases lay outside the gene matches. CDR3 in DNA: TGTGCCAGTAGTTTCCATCGGGACAGGGGAAACGAGCAGTACTTC. It specifies CASSFHRDRGNEQYF.

This clone was detected once. This chain joins TRBV28 and TRBJ1-6; D might be TRBD1 (5 bases). This CDR3 spans 18 amino acids. Germline assignment: CDR1 MDHEN and CDR2 SYDVKM. The V end lost 1 base, the J end lost 7 bases, and 20 bases lay between the germline ends. The CDR3 DNA is TGTGCCAGCAGTTTATTCTCCGGGGGGACCGGTGGGAATTCACCCCTCCACTTT. Amino acid sequence: CASSLFSGGTGGNSPLHF.

The chain is built from TRBV4-2 and TRBJ2-1, with TRBD2 identical over 7 bases. V dropped 1 base and J dropped 8; count of bases not matched to a gene: 11. This CDR3 is built from 16 residues. Germline values: CDR1 LGHNA, CDR2 YNFKEQ. CDR3 amino acids: CASSQVYGRRGDEQFF. In nucleotides, the CDR3 is TGTGCCAGCAGCCAAGTTTACGGGAGGAGAGGCGATGAGCAGTTCTTC.

The gene calls are TRBV5-4 and TRBJ2-6; the match to TRBD2 covers 8 bases. The CDR3 has 17 residues. The V segment lost 2 bases and the J segment 4 bases; nucleotides outside the gene matches: 8. Germline values: CDR1 SGHNT, CDR2 YYREEE (reference sequence). The CDR3: CASSLAGAGAGANVLTF. CDR3 coding DNA: TGTGCCAGCAGCTTAGCGGGGGCGGGGGCAGGGGCCAACGTCCTGACTTTC.

In its sample, this clone was seen a few times. The chain recombines TRBV18 with TRBJ1-5; 10 bases match TRBD1. V lost 3 bases, J lost 6 bases, and 8 bases stayed unmatched. The CDR3 is made up of 16 amino acids. Germline V CDR1 and CDR2: KGHSH, LQKENI. As DNA, the CDR3 is TGTGCCAGCTCACCCCGCGGACAGGGGGTCGGTCAGCCCCAGCATTTT. Translating it yields CASSPRGQGVGQPQHF.

As regards this clone: Other DNA variants within this sample encode the same CDR3. The chain combines TRBV30 with TRBJ1-5; unclear D gene. CDR1 is GTSNPN, CDR2 SVGIG, per germline (reference sequence). The CDR3 has 13 residues. V gave up 1 base and J gave up 2 bases, with 6 bases separating them. CDR3 protein: CAWSGQGNQPQHF. The CDR3 nucleotides read TGTGCCTGGAGTGGGCAAGGCAATCAGCCCCAGCATTTT.

This clone was found a few times. The V and J genes are TRBV4-2 and TRBJ2-1; 8 nucleotides agree with TRBD1. V dropped 6 bases and J dropped 7; count of bases not matched to a gene: 5. The CDR3 sequence is 13 residues long. Germline lookup yields CDR1 LGHNA and CDR2 YNFKEQ. The CDR3 is CASSRRQGNEQFF. CDR3 DNA: TGTGCCAGCAGTCGCCGACAGGGGAATGAGCAGTTCTTC.

This clone was detected a few times. This sequence joins TRBV27 and TRBJ1-1, with 8 bases identical to TRBD1. The V gene end was trimmed by 4 bases and the J gene end by 4 bases; junction bases not matched to a gene: 11. From germline, CDR1 is MNHEY and CDR2 SMNVEV (reference sequence). CDR3 length: 16 residues. This CDR3 reads CASSSRQGRLGTEAFF. The CDR3 nucleotides read TGTGCCAGCAGTTCACGACAGGGGCGTCTGGGCACTGAAGCTTTCTTT.

There are a few counts of this clone. J is TRBJ1-1 and V is TRBV20-1; TRBD1 might be the D (6 bases). Germline V lookup: CDR1 DFQATT, CDR2 SNEGSKA (reference sequence). This CDR3 spans 11 amino acids. Trimming took 6 bases from V and 5 from J, leaving 10 bases between them. The CDR3 DNA sequence: TGCAGTGCCGGGGGGCAGACTGAAGCTTTCTTT. Residues: CSAGGQTEAFF.

This clone occurred a few times. V usage is TRBV4-2 and J usage is TRBJ2-3; the match to TRBD2 covers 12 bases. Germline V gene data show CDR1 as LGHNA and CDR2 as YNFKEQ. V trimming: 0 bases; J trimming: 4 bases; junction bases outside the gene matches: 8. This CDR3 is built from 18 residues. This CDR3 reads CASSQEPSTSGRSDTQYF. The CDR3 DNA sequence: TGTGCCAGCAGCCAAGAACCCTCGACTAGCGGGAGATCAGATACGCAGTATTTT.

The chain links TRBV7-2 to TRBJ2-3, with D possibly matching TRBD2 (7 bases). The CDR3 spans 14 residues. Germline V CDR1 and CDR2: SGHTA, FQGNSA. V was pared by 6 bases and J by 6 bases, with 16 bases between. CDR3 nucleotides: TGTGCCAGCAGTAGGGGGGGGCTAGCGGATACGCAGTATTTT. As protein: CASSRGGLADTQYF.

J is TRBJ2-3 and V is TRBV7-9; 7 bases align to TRBD2. CDR1 SEHNR and CDR2 FQNEAQ come from the germline V gene (reference sequence). The CDR3 spans 14 residues. After removal of 4 bases from V and 6 bases from J, the junction contained 7 bases not matched to a gene. CDR3 nucleotides: TGTGCCAGCAGCTCCCGGGACTACCGCGATACGCAGTATTTT. Translated, it gives CASSSRDYRDTQYF.

This clone was seen only a few times. The rearrangement links TRBV30 to TRBJ2-3; 7 bases are a match to TRBD2. Germline V lookup: CDR1 GTSNPN, CDR2 SVGIG (reference sequence). The length of the CDR3 is 17 residues. Trimming removed 0 bases from V and 4 bases from J; junction bases left unmatched: 13. This CDR3 reads CAWSVVLGGALPDTQYF. Written as DNA, the CDR3 is TGTGCCTGGAGTGTCGTCTTGGGAGGGGCTTTGCCAGATACGCAGTATTTT. The entire variable domain, with the rest obtained from reference TRBV30 and TRBJ2-3, is as follows: SQTIHQWPATLVQPVGSPLSLECTVEGTSNPNLYWYRQAAGRGLQLLFYSVGIGQISSEVPQNLSASRPQDRQFILSSKKLLLSDSGFYLCAWSVVLGGALPDTQYFGPGTRLTVL.

This clone appeared a few times. The chain recombines TRBV7-9 with TRBJ2-3, with 11 bases aligning to TRBD2. V was clipped by 5 bases and J by 6 bases; unmatched bases: 7. The CDR3 length is 15 residues. Germline assignment: CDR1 SEHNR and CDR2 FQNEAQ (reference sequence). The CDR3 coding sequence is TGTGCCAGCAGCACGACTAGCGGGGCTGTGGATACGCAGTATTTT. Encoded protein: CASSTTSGAVDTQYF.

This chain connects TRBV18 to TRBJ2-5; TRBD1 aligns across 9 bases. The CDR3 spans 15 residues. Germline CDR1 reads KGHSH; CDR2 reads LQKENI. The V and J ends lost 2 bases and 1 base, in that order; junction bases with no gene match: 2. CDR3 nucleotides: TGTGCCAGCTCACCAGGGACAGGGAGCCAAGAGACCCAGTACTTC. This codes for CASSPGTGSQETQYF. The whole variable domain, remainder taken from reference TRBV18 and TRBJ2-5, is NAGVMQNPRHLVRRRGQEARLRCSPMKGHSHVYWYRQLPEEGLKFMVYLQKENIIDESGMPKERFSAEFPKEGPSILRIQQVVRGDSAAYFCASSPGTGSQETQYFGPGTRLLVL.

The chain recombines TRBV11-1 with TRBJ2-5; D is ambiguous. Germline V gene lookup returns CDR1 SGHAT and CDR2 FQDESV (reference sequence). Trimming left V 1 base short and J 4 bases short, with 4 bases between. The CDR3 sequence is 12 residues long. CDR3 sequence: CASSLDGETQYF. The CDR3 nucleotides read TGTGCCAGCAGCTTAGACGGAGAGACCCAGTACTTC. Drawing the rest from reference TRBV11-1 and TRBJ2-5, the complete variable domain is EAEVAQSPRYKITEKSQAVAFWCDPISGHATLYWYRQILGQGPELLVQFQDESVVDDSQLPKDRFSAERLKGVDSTLKIQPAELGDSAMYLCASSLDGETQYFGPGTRLLVL.

This clone came up a few times. The chain uses TRBV7-9 and TRBJ2-5; possibly TRBD1 for D (6 bases). Germline V gene lookup returns CDR1 SEHNR and CDR2 FQNEAQ (reference sequence). The CDR3 is made up of 14 amino acids. V lost 3 bases and J lost 1, with 9 bases in between. CDR3 nucleotides: TGTGCCAGCAGCTTGGGACAAACCCAAGAGACCCAGTACTTC. Protein: CASSLGQTQETQYF.

The genes are TRBV18 and TRBJ2-5; 12 bases fit TRBD2. The CDR3 is 16 amino acids. The germline CDR1 and CDR2 sequences are KGHSH and LQKENI. With V trimmed by 6 bases and J by 0 bases, 5 bases remained unmatched. The CDR3 loop is CASSLRTSGNQETQYF. CDR3 in DNA: TGTGCCAGCTCCCTTCGGACTAGCGGGAACCAAGAGACCCAGTACTTC.